One TCR beta chain is described in this entry. Antigen: not known. 60 Vbeta and 13 Jbeta primers were used in PCR. Assay: immunoSEQ multiplex PCR; the TCRdb copy retains only in-frame clones and omits some. The table has approximately 160,000 clones, around 80% seen once. This entry belongs to a study of cytomegalovirus exposure and HLA in healthy donors. Overall study findings and caveats: Sequencing probably produced one cluster of sequence variants that were highly shared.

Specimen: PBMCs. This clonotype originated in a woman aged 45-65 years in good health and CMV-seropositive.

CDR3 residues: CATSRVRDGYTF. DNA of the CDR3: TGTGCCACCAGCAGAGTCAGGGATGGCTACACCTTC. The chain couples TRBV15 to TRBJ1-2; the D gene is possibly TRBD1 (5 bases). V lost 1 base and J lost 6, with 6 bases in between. Germline V lookup: CDR1 LNHNV, CDR2 YYDKDF (reference sequence). The CDR3 contains 12 residues.